The subject of this entry is one T cell receptor (beta chain). Its antigen is not known. This record comes from a study of cytomegalovirus exposure and HLA in healthy donors. General study results and limits: Association of a missense DCLRE1C variant with TCR beta V- and J-gene trimming was reported in a later analysis. Listed as cytomegalovirus-associated were over 150 TCR beta chains.

Germline V CDR1 and CDR2: MNHEY, SMNVEV (reference sequence). V dropped 7 bases and J dropped 5; count of bases not matched to a gene: 12. The CDR3 is 15 amino acids. Primers included in the PCR were 60 Vbeta and 13 Jbeta primers. Measured with immunoSEQ multiplex PCR; TCRdb has only the in-frame clones, and not every one. The table lists about 100,000 clones. The receptor was derived from a man between 45 and 60 years old in good health and CMV-seronegative. The V gene is TRBV27, the J gene TRBJ1-2; 8 nucleotides align to TRBD1. Material for sequencing was PBMCs. Here the CDR3 DNA reads TGTGCCAGCAAGATAGGGGGTGACAGGGGATATGGCTACACCTTC. It specifies CASKIGGDRGYGYTF.